This TCR beta chain was sequenced for a study of blood T cell repertoires in COVID-19. Generated by immunoSEQ multiplex PCR, the TCRdb table keeps only in-frame clones and is missing some. The sample has about 99,000 clones, about 90% seen once; the top ten hold approximately 3.5%. Trimming left V 6 bases short and J 10 bases short, with 10 bases between. CDR1 and CDR2 (germline): KGHSH, LQKENI. The CDR3 spans 11 residues. The source material was peripheral blood. The origin of this receptor is a woman aged 55-69 years with acute or convalescent COVID-19. This chain joins TRBV18 and TRBJ2-1, with D possibly matching TRBD1 (6 bases). The CDR3 loop is CASSPDREQFF. CDR3 nucleotides: TGTGCCAGCTCCCCAGACAGGGAGCAGTTCTTC.